This T cell receptor beta chain was observed in a study of blood T cell repertoires in COVID-19. Study details: PBMCs, B-cell-depleted T cells, or T cells were the source of the cDNA or gDNA that made up the material.

Germline CDR1 and CDR2: SGHTS and YDEGEE. V was shortened by 0 bases and J by 2 bases, with 6 bases between the two germline ends. The CDR3 length is 13 residues. This clone was counted ten times or more. The same CDR3 also results from other DNA sequences found in this sample. Living in about 25 US areas, the participants were between roughly 18 and 89 years of age. Some clones are missing from TCRdb's copy, which holds only in-frame ones; the method was immunoSEQ multiplex PCR. Here the sample spans a few hundred thousand clones, 86% being singletons. Sequenced: PBMCs or T cells enriched from blood (not recorded which). V gene TRBV5-8 combines with J gene TRBJ2-7, with D unresolved. This clonotype originated in a woman aged 40 to 50 with acute COVID-19. The chain's CDR3 is CASSLGPTYEQYF. As DNA, the CDR3 is TGTGCCAGCAGCTTGGGGCCGACCTACGAGCAGTACTTC.